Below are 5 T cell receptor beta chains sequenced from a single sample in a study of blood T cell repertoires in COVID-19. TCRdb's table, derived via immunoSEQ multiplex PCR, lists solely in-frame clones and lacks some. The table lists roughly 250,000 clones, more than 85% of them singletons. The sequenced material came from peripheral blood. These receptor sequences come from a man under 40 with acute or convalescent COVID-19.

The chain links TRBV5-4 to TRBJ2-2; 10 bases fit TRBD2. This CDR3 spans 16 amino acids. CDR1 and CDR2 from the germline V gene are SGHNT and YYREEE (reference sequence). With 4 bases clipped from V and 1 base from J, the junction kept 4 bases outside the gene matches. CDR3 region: CASSRAGGRNTGELFF. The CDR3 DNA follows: TGTGCCAGCAGCAGAGCGGGAGGGCGGAACACCGGGGAGCTGTTTTTT.

CDR3 region: CASRNSDSNSPLHF. In nucleotides, the CDR3 is TGCGCCAGCAGGAATTCGGACAGTAATTCACCCCTCCACTTT. The chain links TRBV5-1 to TRBJ1-6, with D perhaps TRBD1 (6 bases). The germline V gene has CDR1 SGHRS and CDR2 YFSETQ. This CDR3 has 14 residues. V was pared by 5 bases and J by 6 bases, with 12 bases between.

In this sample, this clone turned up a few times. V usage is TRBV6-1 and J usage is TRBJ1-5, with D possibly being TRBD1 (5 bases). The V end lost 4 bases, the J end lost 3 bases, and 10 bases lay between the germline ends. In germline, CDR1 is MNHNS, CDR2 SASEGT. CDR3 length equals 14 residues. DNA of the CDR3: TGTGCCAGCAGTGGAGCCAGGGACAATCAGCCCCAGCATTTT. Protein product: CASSGARDNQPQHF.

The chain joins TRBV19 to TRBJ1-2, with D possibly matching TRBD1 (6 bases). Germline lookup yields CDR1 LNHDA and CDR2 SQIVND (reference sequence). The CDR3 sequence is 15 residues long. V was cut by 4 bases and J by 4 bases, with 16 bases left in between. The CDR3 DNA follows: TGTGCCAGTAGTACCCTACTGACAGGACCCTATGGCTACACCTTC. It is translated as CASSTLLTGPYGYTF.

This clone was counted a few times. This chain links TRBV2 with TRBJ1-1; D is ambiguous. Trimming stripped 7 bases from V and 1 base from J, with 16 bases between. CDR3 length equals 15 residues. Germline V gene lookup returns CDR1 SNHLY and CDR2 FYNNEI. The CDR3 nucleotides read TGTGCCAGCACGGGAGGGAGGGCGGCGAACACTGAAGCTTTCTTT. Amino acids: CASTGGRAANTEAFF.